This T cell receptor (beta chain) was sequenced during a study of regulatory T cells in long-lasting Graves disease. Across the whole study: Newly diagnosed Graves' patients took antithyroid drugs under 3 months.

Time point meaning: newly diagnosed GD, antithyroid drugs for less than 3 months. Construction of the TCR library relied on RNA isolated from PBMCs. The authors built TCR beta libraries using iRepertoire HTBI primers and Arm-PCR of CDR3 regions. TCRdb called the multiplex PCR reads again in MiXCR, with one record for every CDR3 protein. The table includes roughly 410,000 distinct CDR3 sequences, over 12% detected once. Germline CDR1 and CDR2: MNHNS and SASEGT. V was clipped by 4 bases and J by 6 bases, with 13 bases between them. CDR3 length: 14 amino acids. This clonotype has only a few counts. The same data also went into a second study, on T cells in Graves' hyperthyroidism and ophthalmopathy. That work states: No ophthalmopathy progression within 18 months constituted stable Graves' hyperthyroidism.

The source of this sequence is a woman aged 40 to 55 with Graves disease. Sequenced material: peripheral blood mononuclear cells (PBMCs), taken at new diagnosis, from a patient treated with antithyroid drugs. The chain has TRBV6-1 and TRBJ2-1; D is perhaps TRBD1 or TRBD2 (6 bases each). Written as DNA, the CDR3 is TGTGCCAGCAGTGGTAGAGGGGGGATCAATGAGCAGTTCTTC. The encoded protein is CASSGRGGINEQFF.